A single sample is the source of the 12 T cell receptor beta chains below, sequenced in a study of OX40 agonist ivuxolimab in advanced cancers. Profiled with immunoSEQ multiplex PCR; TCRdb holds only in-frame clones, not every one. Here the sample spans around 35,000 clones, 80% to 85% being singletons. Sequencing used CD4+ or CD8+ T cells sorted from blood, obtained in a trial of the OX40 agonist ivuxolimab. These receptors came from an adult with an advanced solid tumor such as melanoma, head and neck, liver or kidney cancer.

The V gene is TRBV14, the J gene TRBJ2-7; D is ambiguous. The length of the CDR3 is 14 residues. V was cut by 4 bases and J by 5 bases, with 15 bases left in between. Germline V gene lookup returns CDR1 SGHDN and CDR2 FVKESK. The CDR3 here is CASSPHLSVNEQYF. Written as DNA, the CDR3 is TGTGCCAGCAGCCCTCACCTCAGCGTTAACGAGCAGTACTTC.

The rearrangement joins TRBV6-5 to TRBJ1-3; D unclear. The CDR3 length is 13 residues. Trimming removed 6 bases at V and 4 bases at J, with 10 bases between. Germline V gene lookup returns CDR1 MNHEY and CDR2 SVGAGI. The CDR3 sequence: CASRATWGNTIYF. DNA for the CDR3: TGTGCCAGCAGGGCCACGTGGGGAAACACCATATATTTT.

The J gene is TRBJ1-1, the V gene TRBV30; D gene unclear. Trimming shortened V by 4 bases and J by 0 bases, and 6 bases separated the two germline ends. The CDR3 contains 12 residues. Germline CDR1 and CDR2: GTSNPN and SVGIG (reference sequence). CDR3 DNA sequence: TGTGCCTGGATCCGTATGAACACTGAAGCTTTCTTT. As protein: CAWIRMNTEAFF.

V and J are TRBV27 and TRBJ2-7, with D uncertain. The ends were cut back, 1 base at V and 7 bases at J, with 17 bases in the middle. The germline V gene has CDR1 MNHEY and CDR2 SMNVEV (reference sequence). This CDR3 region has 15 residues. The CDR3 DNA sequence: TGTGCCAGCAGTTTATTGCCCGGAAGCGTCGGAGAGCAGTACTTC. It specifies CASSLLPGSVGEQYF.

This rearrangement joins TRBV6-1 to TRBJ1-4; 7 bases match TRBD1. Germline CDR1 reads MNHNS; CDR2 reads SASEGT. V trimming: 7 bases; J trimming: 3 bases; junction bases outside the gene matches: 5. CDR3 size: 14 residues. In DNA, the CDR3 is TGTGCCAGCACCCAGGGGGGGTCTAATGAAAAACTGTTTTTT. Translating it yields CASTQGGSNEKLFF.

V gene TRBV6-5 combines with J gene TRBJ1-2; D not resolved. The CDR3 sequence is 13 residues long. The V end lost 2 bases, the J end lost 3 bases, and 7 bases lay between the germline ends. CDR1 is MNHEY, CDR2 SVGAGI, per germline. The CDR3 region has the DNA TGTGCCAGCAGTTACGGGTTAGACTATGGCTACACCTTC. Its translation is CASSYGLDYGYTF.

The chain recombines TRBV28 with TRBJ2-7, with D possibly TRBD2 on 6 matching bases. CDR1 and CDR2 (germline): MDHEN, SYDVKM. Trimming removed 2 bases from V and 7 bases from J, with 12 bases in between. CDR3 length: 13 residues. The CDR3 reads CASSLADAGEQYF. CDR3 in DNA: TGTGCCAGCAGTTTAGCGGACGCGGGGGAGCAGTACTTC.

V gene TRBV7-8 combines with J gene TRBJ1-1; 7 positions match TRBD1. The junction had 1 base not matched to a gene; V was cut back by 3 bases and J by 6 bases. Germline CDR1 and CDR2: SGHVS and FQNEAQ. This CDR3 is 12 amino acids long. CDR3 loop: CASSLGTAEAFF. DNA of the CDR3: TGTGCCAGCAGCTTGGGGACAGCTGAAGCTTTCTTT.

In this sample, this clone turned up once. The chain joins TRBV19 to TRBJ1-4, with D unresolved. Trimming cost V 4 bases and J 0 bases, with 9 bases left between them. This CDR3 spans 15 amino acids. CDR1 is LNHDA and CDR2 is SQIVND in the germline V gene (reference sequence). CDR3 DNA: TGTGCCAGTAGTACTAGTTCGGCAACTAATGAAAAACTGTTTTTT. This translates into CASSTSSATNEKLFF.

This chain connects TRBV7-9 to TRBJ2-2; 8 nucleotides align to TRBD1. V lost 3 bases, J lost 6 bases, and 6 bases stayed unmatched. The CDR3 length is 15 residues. Germline V gene sequence: CDR1 SEHNR, CDR2 FQNEAQ (reference sequence). CDR3 in amino acids: CASSFGQGRAGELFF. CDR3 nucleotides: TGTGCCAGCAGCTTCGGACAGGGAAGGGCCGGGGAGCTGTTTTTT. Looking up the rest from reference TRBV7-9 and TRBJ2-2 gives the full variable domain: DTGVSQNPRHKITKRGQNVTFRCDPISEHNRLYWYRQTLGQGPEFLTYFQNEAQLEKSRLLSDRFSAERPKGSFSTLEIQRTEQGDSAMYLCASSFGQGRAGELFFGEGSRLTVL.

The gene calls are TRBV28 and TRBJ2-1; no reliable D call. This CDR3 is built from 11 residues. Trimming cost V 3 bases and J 11 bases, with 8 bases left between them. In germline, CDR1 is MDHEN, CDR2 SYDVKM. The CDR3 DNA reads TGTGCCAGCAGTTTTCGGCGGCAGCAGTTCTTC. It yields the protein CASSFRRQQFF.

The chain recombines TRBV5-5 with TRBJ1-3, with TRBD1 matching over 12 bases. The ends lost 2 bases at V and 0 bases at J; junction bases unmatched: 9. Germline loops: CDR1 SGHKS, CDR2 YYEKEE (reference sequence). The CDR3 runs to 19 residues. The CDR3 region has the DNA TGTGCCAGCAGCTTCGTCCCGGGACAGGGGGCAGTCTCTGGAAACACCATATATTTT. Amino acids: CASSFVPGQGAVSGNTIYF.